The 27 T cell receptor beta chains below all came from one sample that was sequenced in a study of T cell repertoires in cytomegalovirus infection (dated by TCRdb to about 2019). The sequencer was an Illumina HiSeq 1500. In TCRdb, the public reads were trimmed at Q25 with fastp and aligned with MiXCR, with productive beta chains retained. CDR3 protein sequences are deduplicated, and each keeps its most common genes and DNA. The sample has 200,000 to 250,000 distinct CDR3 sequences on record, roughly 20% of them singletons. The top ten constitute roughly 18% of the sample. The sequencing sample was made of CD8+ T cells from PBMCs. These receptors came from a human donor in good health (CMV status not recorded). Some clones in this sample may be carry-over from other donors' samples.

This clonotype was observed a handful of times. J is TRBJ2-5 and V is TRBV11-2, with D tentatively TRBD2 (5 bases). The CDR3 is 14 amino acids. Trimming shortened V by 1 base and J by 4 bases, and 10 bases separated the two germline ends. Germline loops: CDR1 SGHAT, CDR2 FQNNGV. This CDR3 is CASSLGFGGETQYF. The CDR3, as DNA: TGTGCCAGCAGCTTAGGCTTTGGAGGAGAGACCCAGTACTTC.

This clonotype has just a few counts. The V call is TRBV20-1, the J call TRBJ2-7, with 12 bases fitting TRBD2. In germline, CDR1 is DFQATT, CDR2 SNEGSKA (reference sequence). The junction had 7 bases not matched to a gene; V was cut back by 6 bases and J by 7 bases. The CDR3 runs 13 residues. CDR3 amino acids: CSADTGTSGEQYF. Written as DNA, the CDR3 is TGCAGTGCAGATACCGGGACTAGCGGGGAGCAGTACTTC.

This sequence joins TRBV20-1 and TRBJ2-7, with D maybe TRBD1 (5 bases). Germline CDR1 DFQATT, CDR2 SNEGSKA (reference sequence). Deletions cut 3 bases from V and 6 bases from J, with 12 bases between. The length of the CDR3 is 12 residues. The CDR3 coding sequence is TGCAGTGCTAGTGTAGGGGTTCGCGAGCAGTACTTC. Its translation: CSASVGVREQYF.

Ten or more counts support this clonotype. The V gene is TRBV12-3 or TRBV12-4, the J gene TRBJ2-5; unclear D gene. The CDR3 is 16 residues long. The germline V and J ends were trimmed by 4 bases and 5 bases, with 20 bases remaining between them. Written as DNA, the CDR3 is TGTGCCAGCAGTTCTCTGACCGAGAGACCTGATGAGACCCAGTACTTC. Translated: CASSSLTERPDETQYF.

The rearrangement uses TRBV11-2 and TRBJ1-1; TRBD1 is a possible D gene (5 bases). Germline assignment: CDR1 SGHAT and CDR2 FQNNGV. V gave up 6 bases and J gave up 1 base, with 6 bases separating them. The CDR3 sequence is 12 residues long. The CDR3 DNA sequence: TGTGCCAGCAGGACAGAGAACACTGAAGCTTTCTTT. It codes for CASRTENTEAFF.

On this clonotype: At one boundary the junction diverges from the germline segment, which might be a read error. This rearrangement joins TRBV7-9 to TRBJ2-1; no clear D gene. CDR1 and CDR2 (germline): SEHNR, FQNEAQ (reference sequence). The CDR3 runs 13 residues. In nucleotides, the CDR3 is TGTGTCAGCAGCTTACTCCCGTCACCTGAGCAGTTCTTC. Translation: CVSSLLPSPEQFF. Full variable domain (remainder filled in from reference TRBV7-9 and TRBJ2-1): DTGVSQNPRHKITKRGQNVTFRCDPISEHNRLYWYRQTLGQGPEFLTYFQNEAQLEKSRLLSDRFSAERPKGSFSTLEIQRTEQGDSAMYLCVSSLLPSPEQFFGPGTRLTVL.

The CDR3 region has the DNA TGTGCCAGCAGTTTAGAGGGGACCCTGAACACTGAAGCTTTCTTT. Amino acids: CASSLEGTLNTEAFF. The chain uses TRBV12-3 or TRBV12-4 and TRBJ1-1; D is possibly TRBD1 (5 bases). The V gene lost 1 base and the J gene lost 0 bases, with 9 bases spanning the gap. The CDR3 contains 15 residues.

The chain uses TRBV7-7 and TRBJ2-7; 7 bases are a match to TRBD1. J gave up 1 base and V 1 base, and 4 bases lay outside the gene matches. The CDR3 spans 15 residues. CDR1 SSHAT and CDR2 FNYEAQ come from the germline V gene (reference sequence). CDR3 amino acids: CASSLGTGVSYEQYF. The CDR3 DNA follows: TGTGCCAGCAGCTTAGGCACAGGGGTATCCTACGAGCAGTACTTC.

This rearrangement joins TRBV4-1 to TRBJ2-7; TRBD1 agrees at 7 bases. The V and J ends lost 0 bases and 2 bases, in that order; junction bases with no gene match: 4. The CDR3 loop spans 15 amino acids. Per the germline V gene, CDR1 is MGHRA and CDR2 is YSYEKL. CDR3 DNA: TGCGCCAGCAGCCAAGACGAAGGGACAGCCTACGAGCAGTACTTC. It yields the protein CASSQDEGTAYEQYF.

V gene TRBV2 combines with J gene TRBJ2-7; D is perhaps TRBD1 (5 bases). The ends were cut back, 7 bases at V and 2 bases at J, with 12 bases in the middle. Per the germline V gene, CDR1 is SNHLY and CDR2 is FYNNEI. The CDR3 has 13 amino acids. The CDR3 here is CASNLGPTYEQYF. The CDR3 DNA reads TGTGCCAGCAACTTGGGGCCAACCTACGAGCAGTACTTC.

This clonotype was counted many times. The chain carries TRBV7-2 and TRBJ1-1; D ambiguous. Germline V CDR1 and CDR2: SGHTA, FQGNSA. The CDR3 loop spans 15 amino acids. V lost 5 bases and J 5 bases, leaving 18 bases between the germline ends. The CDR3 reads CASSPWEEGWTEAFF. CDR3 nucleotides: TGTGCCAGCAGCCCGTGGGAAGAGGGATGGACTGAAGCTTTCTTT.

This clonotype was recorded many times. V and J are TRBV7-9 and TRBJ1-5; no firm D call. The V end lost 5 bases, the J end lost 3 bases, and 11 bases lay between the germline ends. The germline V gene encodes CDR1 SEHNR and CDR2 FQNEAQ (reference sequence). The CDR3 is 14 amino acids. CDR3 coding DNA: TGTGCCAGCAGCCAGACAACCGCCAATCAGCCCCAGCATTTT. Amino acid sequence: CASSQTTANQPQHF.

The chain joins TRBV29-1 to TRBJ1-1; 8 bases align to TRBD1. Trimming at V came to 7 bases and at J to 7 bases, leaving 11 bases not matched to a gene. The germline V gene has CDR1 SQVTM and CDR2 ANQGSEA. The CDR3 covers 13 residues. The CDR3 here is CSAVGQGASEAFF. CDR3 sequence (DNA): TGCAGCGCCGTGGGGCAGGGGGCTAGTGAAGCTTTCTTT. Combining the CDR3 with reference TRBV29-1 and TRBJ1-1 gives the whole variable domain SAVISQKPSRDICQRGTSLTIQCQVDSQVTMMFWYRQQPGQSLTLIATANQGSEATYESGFVIDKFPISRPNLTFSTLTVSNMSPEDSSIYLCSAVGQGASEAFFGQGTRLTVV.

This clonotype occurred many times. The chain has TRBV28 and TRBJ2-7, with 8 bases identical to TRBD2. This CDR3 is built from 14 residues. Germline lookup yields CDR1 MDHEN and CDR2 SYDVKM. J lost 5 bases, V lost 6 bases, and 9 bases had no gene match. CDR3 sequence reads: CASSPRGLGDEQYF. CDR3 nucleotides: TGTGCCAGCAGCCCGAGGGGACTAGGTGACGAGCAGTACTTC.

This clonotype occurred many times. The rearrangement links TRBV7-2 to TRBJ1-1; unclear D gene. Deletions cut 5 bases from V and 5 bases from J, with 12 bases between. Germline CDR1 is SGHTA and CDR2 is FQGNSA. The CDR3 loop spans 13 amino acids. DNA for the CDR3: TGTGCCAGCAGCACGAATGAGAGGACTGAAGCTTTCTTT. It translates to CASSTNERTEAFF.

This CDR3 reads CASSYLASDTQYF. CDR3 nucleotides: TGTGCCAGCAGTTACCTCGCTTCAGATACGCAGTATTTT. The V call is TRBV6-1, the J call TRBJ2-3; no clear D gene. The germline V gene encodes CDR1 MNHNS and CDR2 SASEGT. The V and J ends lost 5 bases and 4 bases respectively, with 10 bases between them. This CDR3 spans 13 amino acids.

This clonotype was counted once. The rearrangement joins TRBV5-4 to TRBJ2-7; possibly TRBD2 for D (5 bases). Trimming removed 7 bases from V and 1 base from J, with 9 bases in between. The germline gives CDR1 SGHNT, CDR2 YYREEE (reference sequence). The CDR3 runs 12 residues. CDR3 sequence: CASAGPSYEQYF. CDR3 DNA sequence: TGTGCCAGCGCGGGCCCATCCTACGAGCAGTACTTC.

The rearrangement links TRBV28 to TRBJ2-7; a possible D gene is TRBD1 (6 bases). The V end lost 2 bases, the J end lost 2 bases, and 10 bases lay between the germline ends. Germline CDR1 is MDHEN and CDR2 is SYDVKM. CDR3 length equals 14 residues. The CDR3 region is CASSLGQIAYEQYF. CDR3 bases: TGTGCCAGCAGTTTAGGACAGATAGCCTACGAGCAGTACTTC.

The CDR3 region is CASSPPTEQTYEQYF. The CDR3 DNA reads TGTGCCAGCAGCCCCCCTACAGAACAAACCTACGAGCAGTACTTC. The rearrangement uses TRBV28 and TRBJ2-7, with no clear D. The ends were cut back, 6 bases at V and 2 bases at J, with 17 bases in the middle. The CDR3 length is 15 residues. Per germline, CDR1 MDHEN and CDR2 SYDVKM. The whole variable domain, filled in from reference TRBV28 and TRBJ2-7, reads DVKVTQSSRYLVKRTGEKVFLECVQDMDHENMFWYRQDPGLGLRLIYFSYDVKMKEKGDIPEGYSVSREKKERFSLILESASTNQTSMYLCASSPPTEQTYEQYFGPGTRLTVT.

With regard to this clonotype: The conserved phenylalanine or tryptophan is not found at the CDR3 terminus, so this likely reflects a read error. This chain connects TRBV6-5 to TRBJ2-3; TRBD2 matches at 8 bases. V lost 0 bases and J lost 4; bases outside the gene matches: 9. CDR3 size: 17 residues. Germline V gives CDR1 MNHEY, CDR2 SVGAGI. The CDR3, as DNA: TGTGCCAGCAGTTACTCAGGCGGGGGGTTTTCAGCAGATACGCAGTATTTA. Encoded protein: CASSYSGGGFSADTQYL.

In this sample, this clonotype turned up many times. This rearrangement joins TRBV7-3 to TRBJ2-2, with D hard to call. V lost 5 bases and J 8 bases, leaving 18 bases between the germline ends. The CDR3 contains 15 residues. CDR1 SGHTA and CDR2 FQGTGA come from the germline V gene. CDR3 sequence reads: CASSPYIQTPGELFF. The CDR3 DNA follows: TGTGCCAGCAGCCCATACATTCAGACCCCGGGGGAGCTGTTTTTT.

Here the CDR3 DNA reads TGTGCCAGCCCAGGGGGAGCCGATACGCAGTATTTT. The encoded protein is CASPGGADTQYF. The chain is built from TRBV2 and TRBJ2-3, with 7 bases aligning to TRBD1. V was clipped by 8 bases and J by 6 bases; unmatched bases: 5. The CDR3 is 12 residues long. CDR1 is SNHLY and CDR2 is FYNNEI in the germline V gene. The whole variable domain, remainder taken from reference TRBV2 and TRBJ2-3, is EPEVTQTPSHQVTQMGQEVILRCVPISNHLYFYWYRQILGQKVEFLVSFYNNEISEKSEIFDDQFSVERPDGSNFTLKIRSTKLEDSAMYFCASPGGADTQYFGPGTRLTVL.

This sequence joins TRBV7-8 and TRBJ1-2; D perhaps matches TRBD1 (6 bases). The CDR3 has 15 residues. The V end was cut by 1 base, the J end by 2 bases, with 11 bases between. Germline CDR1 reads SGHVS; CDR2 reads FQNEAQ. The CDR3 loop is CASSLVPGDNYGYTF. As DNA, the CDR3 is TGTGCCAGCAGCTTAGTCCCAGGGGACAACTATGGCTACACCTTC.

This clonotype was counted a single time. The chain combines TRBV5-5 with TRBJ2-7; D gene uncertain. This CDR3 has 14 residues. Trimming shortened V by 4 bases and J by 6 bases, and 17 bases separated the two germline ends. Germline loops: CDR1 SGHKS, CDR2 YYEKEE (reference sequence). CDR3 amino acids: CASSPELTTPEQYF. In DNA form, the CDR3 reads TGTGCCAGCAGCCCCGAGCTAACGACTCCCGAGCAGTACTTC.

The rearrangement links TRBV13 to TRBJ1-2; D remains ambiguous. The CDR3 consists of 17 residues. Germline values: CDR1 PRHDT, CDR2 FYEKMQ (reference sequence). V lost 4 bases and J 0 bases, leaving 18 bases between the germline ends. The CDR3 loop is CASSSRAVSVTNYGYTF. CDR3 sequence (DNA): TGTGCCAGCAGCTCTAGGGCGGTCTCAGTCACTAACTATGGCTACACCTTC.

The chain joins TRBV9 to TRBJ2-3, with D possibly TRBD1 on 6 matching bases. Trimming took off 6 bases at V and 6 bases at J, with 20 bases between the two ends. The germline CDR1 and CDR2 sequences are SGDLS and YYNGEE. The CDR3 loop spans 15 amino acids. The CDR3 region has the DNA TGTGCCAGCACCCGCGTGGGACATCCCTCGGATACGCAGTATTTT. Its protein product is CASTRVGHPSDTQYF.

V gene TRBV29-1 combines with J gene TRBJ1-2; D not resolved. Germline-derived CDR1 and CDR2 are SQVTM and ANQGSEA. V dropped 4 bases and J dropped 7 bases, with 4 bases sitting between them. This CDR3 has 9 residues. The CDR3 here is CSVGAGYTF. CDR3 nucleotide sequence: TGCAGCGTTGGAGCTGGCTACACCTTC.